This T cell receptor beta chain derives from a study of human T cells and chemical hapten exposure (dated by TCRdb to the early 2020s). Describing the broader study: For sensitization, 2% DPC in acetone was applied to a 2 cm by 2 cm area of upper inner arm skin. Patients additionally received weekly therapeutic DPC doses to the scalp throughout the roughly 25-week study period. Blood was sampled from patients pre-sensitization (week 0) and at 2, 6 and about 24 weeks after DPC sensitization. From each blood RNA sample, both TCR alpha and TCR beta chains were sequenced. Libraries were pooled for sequencing, and variation in per-sample TCR yields was attributed mainly to small differences in library volumes within the pool. Around 30 alopecia patients provided blood for TCR sequencing at one to four time points (pre-sensitization, 2, 6 and 24 weeks). The patient cohort, mostly female, included alopecia areata with under or over 50% scalp involvement, alopecia totalis and alopecia universalis. The study tracked peripheral blood TCR repertoire changes in vivo during primary and secondary sensitization to the hapten diphenylcyclopropenone (DPC) in alopecia patients. Patch testing was performed on the upper back with Finn chambers containing 0.01% DPC, and the patch tests were scored after 6 days according to International Contact Dermatitis Research Group standards. On the study overall, not on this receptor specifically: After repeated subsampling, changes were observed in the strength of the expansion versus patch-test correlation and in the threshold at which the correlation became significant. A positive correlation was found between the number of PT1 expanded TCRs and patch test score, with significance reached at thresholds 8, 16 and 32 but not 4. DPC sensitization did not change how many TCRs were above 1 in 1000 frequency, and no evidence was found of alterations in global repertoire structure. Significantly more large CDR3 similarity clusters were formed by expanded TCRs than by pre-sensitization or healthy control sets, consistent with antigen-driven responses. All patients had alopecia, a presumed autoimmune disease, so their immune response might differ from that of healthy individuals.

This clonotype was counted a few times. No antigen is known for it. It has no much larger one-base neighbor in the sample; base qualities were not kept. Sequences MNHEY (CDR1) and SVGEGT (CDR2) are obtained from the germline V gene. Trimming costs V 8 bases and J 5 bases, and their ends lie 14 bases apart. Spanning cysteine to phenylalanine, the CDR3 consists of 13 amino acids. The CDR3 DNA has 39 bases and is translated from base 1. This specimen's time point label, per the study, means: patch test 1, 2 weeks after DPC sensitization. What this sample's treatment or condition label stands for: therapeutic diphenylcyclopropenone sensitization with weekly scalp DPC. Total RNA was extracted from unfractionated whole blood collected in Tempus Blood RNA tubes. At every patch-test visit, the blood draw took place before the patch test was put on. Eligible patients were aged 18 to 70, diagnosed with alopecia, deemed suitable for DPC therapy, and excluded if pregnant.

Library preparation used RACE. TCRdb records NextSeq 500 as the sequencer. Library preparation attached unique molecular identifiers to individual cDNA molecules for quantitative, reproducible TCR counting. Per the authors' processing: The median number of TCRs per sample was roughly 100,000, ranging from roughly 20,000 to 700,000. The Decombinator software suite was used to annotate V, J and CDR3 in the TCR reads. To make PS versus PT1 abundance plots, every sample was subsampled to the same number of TCRs (28,000). Expanded TCRs were defined as absent before sensitization and observed at least eight times at the 2-week time point. TCRdb cleaned the public reads at Q25 with fastp, built clones with MiXCR and kept in-frame beta chains. Identical CDR3 protein sequences are pooled into one entry, listed with their most common genes and DNA. TCRdb's processing, not the authors' own work, is the source of the V and J calls. The sample yields some 38,000 distinct CDR3 sequences; more than 6% were counted once. The ten most abundant clones make up about 10% of the sample.

This clonotype was obtained from a woman in her 30s with alopecia areata. Some clones in this sample may be carry-over from other donors' samples. The sample consisted of whole blood, taken in connection with sensitization to the hapten diphenylcyclopropenone (DPC). Recombination linked TRBV6-2 or TRBV6-3 to TRBJ2-3, with TRBD1 as a weak D call on 6 bases. Here is the DNA: TGTGCCAGCGGGGGCCACGCGGGAGATACGCAGTATTTT. Translated, this gives CASGGHAGDTQYF.